This TCR beta chain was recovered during a study of early T cells in non-severe SARS-CoV-2 infection (dated by TCRdb to the early 2020s). General notes on the study: TCR sequencing used bulk RNA from unsorted whole blood, so alpha and beta chains could not be paired.

A case-control design nested within a healthcare worker cohort in London, UK, was used, with weekly nasopharyngeal swab PCR tests and blood sampling performed. Healthcare workers were recruited during the week of the UK lockdown, between 23 and 31 March 2020, and followed weekly for up to roughly 15 weeks. This clonotype was observed many times. No antigen is known for it. No base qualities exist here, and no much larger clone lies one base off it. From V the trimming removes 0 bases and from J it removes 5 bases, while the gene matches leave 11 bases of the junction unaccounted for. As encoded in the germline V gene (reference sequence), CDR1 is SGHNT while CDR2 is YYREEE. The CDR3 sequence holds 17 residues, the cysteine and phenylalanine included. The kept DNA is CDR3 alone, 51 bases in frame from the first base. Findings and caveats that apply to the study as a whole: VDJdb matching was skewed toward anti-spike CD8 responses and likely underestimated virus-specific expansions, missing private and CD4 specificities.

The library was made by 5' RACE. For sequencing, a NextSeq 500 was employed. To correct for sequencing error and PCR bias, the TCR library protocol tagged individual cDNA molecules with unique molecular identifiers. Both TCR alpha and beta chains were sequenced, and tight co-correlation was observed between alpha and beta sequence abundances in each sample. Under the source paper's analysis protocol: V gene, J gene and CDR3 annotation of TCR sequences was performed with Decombinator V4. Expanded TCRs were defined as changing significantly between any two time points under a Poisson model with p below 0.0001. TCR abundances were normalised to the total number of TCRs sequenced per sample and expressed as counts per million. TRAV1-2 paired with TRAJ12, TRAJ20 or TRAJ33 defined MAIT TCRs, while TRAV10 paired with TRAJ18 defined iNKT TCRs. VDJdb, accessed 1 November 2021, was searched for CMV, EBV and SARS-CoV-2 annotated TCRs, excluding TCRs annotated for multiple antigens. TCRdb itself trimmed the public reads at Q25 with fastp, ran MiXCR and retained productive beta chains. For every CDR3 protein sequence, its rows merge into one entry that carries the most common genes and DNA. TCRdb, not the original authors, processed these V and J calls. The table for this sample lists roughly 48,000 distinct CDR3 sequences; around 5.6% of them were counted only once. The ten largest clones take up around 4.3% of the sample.

This sequence originates from an adult who was a healthcare worker with PCR-confirmed SARS-CoV-2 infection or an uninfected control (not recorded which). The sequence is built from TRBV5-4 and TRBJ2-4; 7 central bases correspond to TRBD2. The sequenced material came from whole blood. The CDR3: CASSLATGGRNQNIQYF. The DNA reads TGTGCCAGCAGCTTGGCCACTGGCGGGAGAAACCAAAACATTCAGTACTTC. Here the CDR3 is joined to the reference TRBV5-4 and TRBJ2-4 genes, and the full variable domain is: ETGVTQSPTHLIKTRGQQVTLRCSSQSGHNTVSWYQQALGQGPQFIFQYYREEENGRGNFPPRFSGLQFPNYSSELNVNALELDDSALYLCASSLATGGRNQNIQYFGAGTRLSVL.